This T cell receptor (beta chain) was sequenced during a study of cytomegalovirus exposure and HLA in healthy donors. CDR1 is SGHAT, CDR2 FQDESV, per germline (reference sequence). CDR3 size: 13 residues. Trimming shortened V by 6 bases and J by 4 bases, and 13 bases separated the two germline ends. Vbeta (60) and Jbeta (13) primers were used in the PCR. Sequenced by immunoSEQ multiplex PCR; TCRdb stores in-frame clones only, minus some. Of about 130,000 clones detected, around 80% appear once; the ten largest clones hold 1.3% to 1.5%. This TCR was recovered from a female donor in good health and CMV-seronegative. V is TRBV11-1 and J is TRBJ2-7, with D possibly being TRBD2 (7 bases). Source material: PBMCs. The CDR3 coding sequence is TGTGCCAGCAGTTCAGGGGAGGGGTACGAGCAGTACTTC. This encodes CASSSGEGYEQYF.